The 7 T cell receptor beta chains presented below share a single source sample, sequenced in a study of T cell repertoires in cytomegalovirus infection (dated 2019 in TCRdb). Reads for this sample came from an Illumina HiSeq 1500. The public reads were reprocessed in TCRdb via fastp at Q25 and MiXCR, keeping in-frame beta chains. Under each unique CDR3 protein, matching rows form one entry showing the most common genes and DNA. This sample comprises approximately 170,000 distinct CDR3 sequences, more than 15% of them detected only once. The ten largest account for 18% of the sample. Sequencing input: CD8+ T cells from PBMCs. These receptors were obtained from a human donor in good health (CMV status not recorded). Some clones in this sample may be carry-over from other donors' samples.

This rearrangement joins TRBV6-1 to TRBJ2-7; a weak D match, TRBD1 (5 bases). V lost 2 bases, J lost 6 bases, and 17 bases lay in between. The CDR3 has 15 amino acids. Germline V lookup: CDR1 MNHNS, CDR2 SASEGT. DNA of the CDR3: TGTGCCAGCAGTGAAAGTTCCAGGGTAGAAGGCGAGCAGTACTTC. Residues: CASSESSRVEGEQYF.

This clonotype came up a few times. The V and J genes are TRBV7-2 and TRBJ2-7, with D perhaps matching TRBD2 (7 bases). Per germline, CDR1 SGHTA and CDR2 FQGNSA. The germline V and J ends were trimmed by 0 bases and 4 bases, with 10 bases remaining between them. The length of the CDR3 is 14 residues. Written as DNA, the CDR3 is TGTGCCAGCAGCTTAGCAGGGGGGGGTTACGAGCAGTACGTC. Translated: CASSLAGGGYEQYV.

The chain has TRBV27 and TRBJ2-2; 7 nucleotides match TRBD1. The CDR3 is 15 amino acids. Germline CDR1 is MNHEY and CDR2 is SMNVEV (reference sequence). V lost 2 bases and J lost 3; bases outside the gene matches: 3. The CDR3, as DNA: TGTGCCAGCAGTTTAAGAGGGGGCTACACCGGGGAGCTGTTTTTT. Translation gives CASSLRGGYTGELFF.

In its sample, this clonotype was seen a few times. The genes are TRBV7-9 and TRBJ2-7, with TRBD2 matching 10 bases. The CDR3 contains 15 residues. V dropped 2 bases and J dropped 7; count of bases not matched to a gene: 8. Germline CDR1 reads SEHNR; CDR2 reads FQNEAQ (reference sequence). The DNA for the CDR3 is TGTGCCAGCAGCTTAACCGGCGGACTAGCGGCAGAGCAGTACTTC. It yields the protein CASSLTGGLAAEQYF.

The rearrangement uses TRBV7-3 and TRBJ2-1; tentative D call: TRBD1 (6 bases). Deletions cut 2 bases from V and 3 bases from J, with 11 bases between. From germline, CDR1 is SGHTA and CDR2 FQGTGA. The CDR3 sequence is 15 residues long. The CDR3, as DNA: TGTGCCAGCAGCTTACAGGGGAATTACTACAATGAGCAGTTCTTC. This codes for CASSLQGNYYNEQFF.

This clonotype was seen many times. V and J are TRBV5-4 and TRBJ2-1, with D possibly TRBD2 on 6 matching bases. CDR3 length: 11 residues. Germline assignment: CDR1 SGHNT and CDR2 YYREEE (reference sequence). V lost 4 bases, J lost 9 bases, and 8 bases lay in between. Here the CDR3 reads CASSPGVEQFF. Written as DNA, the CDR3 is TGTGCCAGCAGCCCGGGGGTTGAGCAGTTCTTC.

The CDR3 bases are TGTGCCAGCAGTGGGACAGGGGACAATGAGCAGTTCTTC. Translation: CASSGTGDNEQFF. This chain connects TRBV6-2 or TRBV6-3 to TRBJ2-1, with 10 bases that match TRBD1. This CDR3 is built from 13 residues. V lost 5 bases, J lost 5 bases, and 0 bases stayed unmatched. Per germline, CDR1 MNHEY and CDR2 SVGEGT.